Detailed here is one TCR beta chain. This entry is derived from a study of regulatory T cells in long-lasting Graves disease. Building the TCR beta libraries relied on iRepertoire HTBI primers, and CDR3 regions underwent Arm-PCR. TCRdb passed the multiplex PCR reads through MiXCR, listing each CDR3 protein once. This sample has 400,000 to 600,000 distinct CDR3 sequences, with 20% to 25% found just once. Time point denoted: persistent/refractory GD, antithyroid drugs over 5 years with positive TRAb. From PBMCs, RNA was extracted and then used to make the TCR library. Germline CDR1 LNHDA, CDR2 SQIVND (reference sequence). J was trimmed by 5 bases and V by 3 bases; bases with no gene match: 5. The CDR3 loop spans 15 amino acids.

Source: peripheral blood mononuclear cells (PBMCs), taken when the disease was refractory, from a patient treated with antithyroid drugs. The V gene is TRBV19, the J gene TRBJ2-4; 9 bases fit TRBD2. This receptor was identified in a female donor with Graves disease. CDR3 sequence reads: CASSMISSGENIQYF. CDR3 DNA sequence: TGTGCCAGTAGTATGATATCTAGCGGGGAAAACATTCAGTACTTC.